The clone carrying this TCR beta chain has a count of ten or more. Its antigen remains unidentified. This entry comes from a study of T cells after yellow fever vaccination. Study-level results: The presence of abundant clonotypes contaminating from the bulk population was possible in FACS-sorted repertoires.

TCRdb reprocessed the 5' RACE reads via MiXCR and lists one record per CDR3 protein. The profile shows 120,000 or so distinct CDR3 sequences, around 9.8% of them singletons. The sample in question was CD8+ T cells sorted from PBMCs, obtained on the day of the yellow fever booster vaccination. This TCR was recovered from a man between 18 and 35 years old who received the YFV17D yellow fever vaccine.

CDR3 sequence: CASSFGQETQYF. The CDR3 region has the DNA TGTGCCAGCAGTTTTGGGCAAGAGACCCAGTACTTC. V usage is TRBV12-3 or TRBV12-4 and J usage is TRBJ2-5; D is unclear. The CDR3 totals 12 residues. V was trimmed by 3 bases and J by 2 bases, leaving 4 bases between them.